A single sample gave rise to the 32 T cell receptor beta chains below, sequenced in a study of T cell responses to AZD1222 COVID-19 vaccine. Using immunoSEQ multiplex PCR, the repertoire was profiled, and TCRdb retains in-frame clones only, with some absent. The sample yields 80,000 to 95,000 clones, 90% seen once. The sequenced sample was peripheral blood, obtained 28 days after the second AZD1222 dose. The receptors here all came from an adult who received the AZD1222 COVID-19 vaccine.

This chain links TRBV5-4 with TRBJ1-2; TRBD1 matches 7 bases. CDR3 length: 13 residues. In germline, CDR1 is SGHNT, CDR2 YYREEE (reference sequence). Germline trimming cut 1 base from V and 6 bases from J; bases unmatched to any gene: 3. As DNA, the CDR3 is TGTGCCAGCAGCTTGACAGGGGTCCATGGCTACACCTTC. Encoded protein: CASSLTGVHGYTF.

This chain joins TRBV18 and TRBJ1-1, with 10 bases fitting TRBD1. Per the germline V gene, CDR1 is KGHSH and CDR2 is LQKENI. This CDR3 contains 16 residues. V was clipped by 6 bases and J by 0 bases; unmatched bases: 7. In DNA, the CDR3 is TGTGCCAGCTCCCCAGGGACAGGGGTGATGAACACTGAAGCTTTCTTT. This encodes CASSPGTGVMNTEAFF.

The V gene is TRBV6-5, the J gene TRBJ1-6, with D perhaps TRBD1 (5 bases). The CDR3 extends over 15 amino acids. Trimming stripped 4 bases from V and 8 bases from J, with 15 bases between. Germline CDR1 MNHEY, CDR2 SVGAGI. The CDR3 loop is CASSSGGGVHSPLHF. The CDR3 region has the DNA TGTGCCAGCAGTTCCGGTGGGGGTGTACATTCACCCCTCCACTTT.

The rearrangement joins TRBV2 to TRBJ2-7; 11 bases fit TRBD1. J was trimmed by 3 bases and V by 7 bases; bases with no gene match: 5. This CDR3 comprises 14 residues. CDR1 and CDR2 from the germline V gene are SNHLY and FYNNEI. The CDR3 loop is CASNRDRGIYEQYF. The CDR3 nucleotides are TGTGCCAGCAATCGGGACAGGGGGATCTACGAGCAGTACTTC.

The chain uses TRBV5-8 and TRBJ1-1; the D is unclear. This CDR3 is 11 amino acids long. Germline V gives CDR1 SGHTS, CDR2 YDEGEE. The V and J ends lost 1 base and 5 bases respectively, with 3 bases between them. CDR3 amino acids: CASSLTTEAFF. The CDR3, as DNA: TGTGCCAGCAGCTTGACAACTGAAGCTTTCTTT.

The gene calls are TRBV6-5 and TRBJ1-4, with D possibly being TRBD1 (5 bases). The V end was cut by 5 bases, the J end by 4 bases, with 11 bases between. CDR1 MNHEY and CDR2 SVGAGI come from the germline V gene. This CDR3 is 14 amino acids long. The CDR3 protein is CASSPGGFNEKLFF. The CDR3 DNA follows: TGTGCCAGCAGTCCGGGGGGGTTTAATGAAAAACTGTTTTTT.

The chain recombines TRBV5-3 with TRBJ1-3; a possible D gene is TRBD1 (5 bases). TRBV5-3 is reported as an ORF; its role is uncertain. There are 17 residues in the CDR3. V was trimmed by 4 bases and J by 9 bases, leaving 26 bases between them. The chain's CDR3 is CARSASTRDVGCGTIYF. The CDR3 DNA sequence: TGTGCCAGAAGCGCCTCGACACGGGACGTCGGCTGCGGCACCATATATTTT.

The J gene is TRBJ2-7, the V gene TRBV9, with D uncertain. The CDR3 covers 12 residues. With 3 bases removed from V and 4 bases from J, the gap between germline ends came to 8 bases. Germline V CDR1 and CDR2: SGDLS, YYNGEE. Here the CDR3 reads CASSGVTYEQYF. The DNA for the CDR3 is TGTGCCAGCAGCGGAGTTACGTACGAGCAGTACTTC.

The chain uses TRBV14 and TRBJ1-2, with TRBD1 as a possible D gene (5 bases). The germline V and J ends were trimmed by 1 base and 4 bases, with 10 bases remaining between them. The germline V gene has CDR1 SGHDN and CDR2 FVKESK. CDR3 size: 14 residues. CDR3 sequence reads: CASSQAGTSYGYTF. The DNA of the CDR3 is TGTGCCAGCAGCCAAGCAGGGACCAGCTATGGCTACACCTTC.

The chain combines TRBV7-2 with TRBJ2-7, with TRBD2 identical over 15 bases. This CDR3 contains 17 residues. CDR1 SGHTA and CDR2 FQGNSA come from the germline V gene. The V segment lost 5 bases and the J segment 2 bases; nucleotides outside the gene matches: 7. CDR3: CASSPEGLAGGTYEQYF. The DNA for the CDR3 is TGTGCCAGCAGCCCGGAGGGACTAGCGGGGGGAACCTACGAGCAGTACTTC.

The chain uses TRBV28 and TRBJ2-5; 7 bases line up with TRBD2. The V segment lost 3 bases and the J segment 2 bases; nucleotides outside the gene matches: 3. In germline, CDR1 is MDHEN, CDR2 SYDVKM. The CDR3 loop spans 14 amino acids. In DNA form, the CDR3 reads TGTGCCAGCAGTTTGAGCGGGACTCAAGAGACCCAGTACTTC. Its translation is CASSLSGTQETQYF. Full variable domain (missing parts from reference TRBV28 and TRBJ2-5): DVKVTQSSRYLVKRTGEKVFLECVQDMDHENMFWYRQDPGLGLRLIYFSYDVKMKEKGDIPEGYSVSREKKERFSLILESASTNQTSMYLCASSLSGTQETQYFGPGTRLLVL.

V gene TRBV28 combines with J gene TRBJ1-1; maybe TRBD1 (5 bases). Germline loops: CDR1 MDHEN, CDR2 SYDVKM. Deletions cut 2 bases from V and 5 bases from J, with 9 bases between. There are 13 residues in the CDR3. This CDR3 reads CASSLGGVTEAFF. CDR3 nucleotide sequence: TGTGCCAGCAGTTTAGGGGGGGTGACTGAAGCTTTCTTT. The complete variable domain, with remaining parts taken from reference TRBV28 and TRBJ1-1, reads DVKVTQSSRYLVKRTGEKVFLECVQDMDHENMFWYRQDPGLGLRLIYFSYDVKMKEKGDIPEGYSVSREKKERFSLILESASTNQTSMYLCASSLGGVTEAFFGQGTRLTVV.

The V call is TRBV18, the J call TRBJ1-1; 10 bases align to TRBD1. The V and J ends lost 3 bases and 11 bases, in that order; junction bases with no gene match: 9. The CDR3 is made up of 14 amino acids. Germline assignment: CDR1 KGHSH and CDR2 LQKENI. CDR3 sequence: CASSPVPGQGRAFF. CDR3 DNA sequence: TGTGCCAGCTCACCCGTCCCGGGACAGGGGAGGGCTTTCTTT.

The V gene is TRBV5-8, the J gene TRBJ2-7; D might be TRBD1 or TRBD2, each matching 5 bases. The CDR3 runs to 13 residues. Germline V lookup: CDR1 SGHTS, CDR2 YDEGEE. V was trimmed by 2 bases and J by 2 bases, leaving 8 bases between them. CDR3 sequence reads: CASSLWGTYEQYF. CDR3 bases: TGTGCCAGCAGCTTATGGGGGACCTACGAGCAGTACTTC.

The sample holds one count of this clone. The chain employs TRBV27 and TRBJ1-2, with D tentatively TRBD1 (5 bases). The V gene lost 7 bases and the J gene lost 4 bases, with 10 bases spanning the gap. The CDR3 is 12 amino acids. Germline CDR1 is MNHEY and CDR2 is SMNVEV (reference sequence). The CDR3 DNA follows: TGTGCCAGCACCGGGACCGGCTATGGCTACACCTTC. This codes for CASTGTGYGYTF.

The chain couples TRBV28 to TRBJ1-5, with 9 positions matching TRBD1. This CDR3 comprises 15 residues. V lost 6 bases, J lost 7 bases, and 10 bases stayed unmatched. Germline values: CDR1 MDHEN, CDR2 SYDVKM. As DNA, the CDR3 is TGTGCCAGCAGCCCGCCCGGGACAGGGCTACAGCCCCAGCATTTT. This codes for CASSPPGTGLQPQHF.

V gene TRBV3-1 (or the pseudogene TRBV3-2) combines with J gene TRBJ2-3, with TRBD2 as a possible D gene (5 bases). CDR3 size: 16 residues. Trimming took off 0 bases at V and 2 bases at J, with 12 bases between the two ends. CDR1 is LGHDT and CDR2 is YNNKEL in the germline V gene (reference sequence). CDR3 sequence reads: CASSQDLAGYTDTQYF. Written as DNA, the CDR3 is TGTGCCAGCAGCCAAGATTTGGCGGGTTACACAGATACGCAGTATTTT.

This clone was seen only once. The J gene is TRBJ2-7, the V gene TRBV4-1; weak D call: TRBD2 (6 bases). V was clipped by 4 bases and J by 3 bases, with 13 bases between them. The CDR3 consists of 14 residues. Germline V lookup: CDR1 MGHRA, CDR2 YSYEKL. The CDR3 DNA reads TGCGCCAGCAGCCGTGGGGACTTGGACTACGAGCAGTACTTC. Encoded protein: CASSRGDLDYEQYF.

The rearrangement uses TRBV7-2 and TRBJ2-7, with TRBD2 matching over 8 bases. Germline trimming cut 6 bases from V and 6 bases from J; bases unmatched to any gene: 7. The length of the CDR3 is 13 residues. Germline V gene lookup returns CDR1 SGHTA and CDR2 FQGNSA. The CDR3 region is CASRPAAGGEQYF. CDR3 nucleotides: TGTGCCAGCAGGCCCGCGGCGGGGGGCGAGCAGTACTTC.

The count of this clone is one. The chain is built from TRBV7-2 and TRBJ1-5, with 7 bases lining up with TRBD1. CDR1 and CDR2 (germline): SGHTA, FQGNSA. This CDR3 has 13 amino acids. J lost 6 bases, V lost 5 bases, and 4 bases had no gene match. CDR3 amino acids: CASSLQGTQPQHF. Here the CDR3 DNA reads TGTGCCAGCAGCCTACAGGGGACTCAGCCCCAGCATTTT.

The CDR3 region has the DNA TGTGCCAGCAGGCGGGGAGCGGGGGGGCCCGGTTTGAACGAGCAGTACTTC. Translating gives CASRRGAGGPGLNEQYF. This chain joins TRBV9 and TRBJ2-7; 10 bases are shared with TRBD2. The CDR3 runs 17 residues. V trimming: 5 bases; J trimming: 5 bases; junction bases outside the gene matches: 16. Per the germline V gene, CDR1 is SGDLS and CDR2 is YYNGEE. Full variable domain (missing parts from reference TRBV9 and TRBJ2-7): DSGVTQTPKHLITATGQRVTLRCSPRSGDLSVYWYQQSLDQGLQFLIQYYNGEERAKGNILERFSAQQFPDLHSELNLSSLELGDSALYFCASRRGAGGPGLNEQYFGPGTRLTVT.

The chain carries TRBV30 and TRBJ1-6, with 10 bases aligning to TRBD1. Looked up from germline, CDR1 is GTSNPN and CDR2 is SVGIG (reference sequence). J was trimmed by 6 bases and V by 0 bases; bases with no gene match: 5. The CDR3 contains 16 residues. Here the CDR3 DNA reads TGTGCCTGGAGTGTTACCCGGACAGGGGGTAATTCACCCCTCCACTTT. Translating gives CAWSVTRTGGNSPLHF.

This chain joins TRBV6-2 or TRBV6-3 and TRBJ2-1; 8 nucleotides agree with TRBD2. Germline CDR1 and CDR2: MNHEY and SVGEGT. Unmatched junction bases numbered 7, after V lost 0 bases and J lost 3 bases. The CDR3 is made up of 17 amino acids. CDR3 region: CASSYSPAGGIYNEQFF. CDR3 in DNA: TGTGCCAGCAGTTACTCCCCCGCGGGGGGCATCTACAATGAGCAGTTCTTC.

V gene TRBV19 combines with J gene TRBJ1-6; D call uncertain. The CDR3 is made up of 15 amino acids. The V end was cut by 6 bases, the J end by 1 base, with 10 bases between. Germline lookup yields CDR1 LNHDA and CDR2 SQIVND (reference sequence). The CDR3 DNA sequence: TGTGCCAGTAGGACCGTGGGGTCCTATAATTCACCCCTCCACTTT. It codes for CASRTVGSYNSPLHF.

This chain connects TRBV11-2 to TRBJ2-7; D is uncertain. The V and J ends lost 5 bases and 0 bases respectively, with 8 bases between them. The CDR3 extends over 13 amino acids. Germline CDR1 and CDR2: SGHAT and FQNNGV. The CDR3 is CASSPTSSYEQYF. The CDR3 DNA sequence: TGTGCCAGCAGCCCTACTTCCTCCTACGAGCAGTACTTC.

The chain joins TRBV19 to TRBJ1-5, with a tentative D call TRBD1 (5 bases). Trimming left V 7 bases short and J 4 bases short, with 26 bases between. This CDR3 spans 18 amino acids. The germline V gene encodes CDR1 LNHDA and CDR2 SQIVND (reference sequence). The CDR3 DNA reads TGTGCCAGTACCCAAAGCAGCGTCGAGCAGGGAGGAAATCAGCCCCAGCATTTT. Its translation: CASTQSSVEQGGNQPQHF.

The rearrangement links TRBV7-2 to TRBJ1-5; possibly TRBD1 for D (5 bases). This CDR3 has 18 amino acids. The germline V gene encodes CDR1 SGHTA and CDR2 FQGNSA. V was clipped by 1 base and J by 0 bases, with 16 bases between them. The CDR3 coding sequence is TGTGCCAGCAGCTTAGGCCCCGGGGGAGCCTATAGCAATCAGCCCCAGCATTTT. Protein: CASSLGPGGAYSNQPQHF.

The J gene is TRBJ2-7, the V gene TRBV10-3, with TRBD2 identical over 11 bases. The length of the CDR3 is 15 residues. Germline V gives CDR1 ENHRY, CDR2 SYGVKD. Trimming removed 4 bases from V and 3 bases from J; junction bases left unmatched: 5. The CDR3 DNA follows: TGTGCCATCAGTGTATCGACTAGCGGGGACTACGAGCAGTACTTC. This encodes CAISVSTSGDYEQYF.

J is TRBJ1-5 and V is TRBV28, with TRBD1 matching 12 bases. The CDR3 contains 16 residues. Trimming took 2 bases from V and 5 from J; bases not matched to a gene: 4. CDR1 MDHEN and CDR2 SYDVKM come from the germline V gene. CDR3 nucleotides: TGTGCCAGCAGTTTAGGGACAGGGGGCTTTTATCAGCCCCAGCATTTT. It translates to CASSLGTGGFYQPQHF.

The CDR3 DNA is TGTGCCAGCAGTGAGAACAGGGGGTGGAAAGCTTTCTTT. Amino acids: CASSENRGWKAFF. The rearrangement uses TRBV6-1 and TRBJ1-1; 8 bases map to TRBD1. CDR1 and CDR2 from the germline V gene are MNHNS and SASEGT. Trimming cost V 3 bases and J 9 bases; bases outside gene matches: 6. The CDR3 extends over 13 amino acids.

The chain has TRBV28 and TRBJ1-2, with D perhaps TRBD1 (5 bases). V lost 5 bases and J 4 bases, leaving 17 bases between the germline ends. The CDR3 loop spans 15 amino acids. CDR1 is MDHEN, CDR2 SYDVKM, per germline. CDR3 DNA: TGTGCCAGCAGTATCAGAAAAAGGGGCGGCTATGGCTACACCTTC. Translating gives CASSIRKRGGYGYTF.

The genes are TRBV6-1 and TRBJ1-5; D not resolved. Trimming took off 3 bases at V and 1 base at J, with 13 bases between the two ends. Per the germline V gene, CDR1 is MNHNS and CDR2 is SASEGT. The CDR3 extends over 16 amino acids. As DNA, the CDR3 is TGTGCCAGCAGTGAGTTACCGGGTGGAAGCAATCAGCCCCAGCATTTT. Its translation is CASSELPGGSNQPQHF.